These 10 T cell receptor beta chains share one sample of origin, sequenced in a study of post-analysis software for immune sequencing data. Whole-study findings and limits: Five TRBV segments, including TRBV5-6, TRBV5-1 and TRBV20-1, were more frequent in patients than controls.

Tagging with unique molecular identifiers was a feature of the TCR beta cDNA libraries. MiXCR, run by TCRdb on the PCR reads, gives a single entry per CDR3 protein. This table has approximately 690,000 distinct CDR3 sequences, 55% to 60% appearing once. These receptors are not linked to any known antigen. Sequences were obtained from blood. The source of these receptors is a girl aged 2 to 10 with multiple sclerosis.

V and J are TRBV29-1 and TRBJ2-3, with D tentatively TRBD1 or TRBD2 (5 bases each). With 3 bases removed from V and 6 bases from J, the gap between germline ends came to 16 bases. CDR3 length: 14 residues. Germline assignment: CDR1 SQVTM and CDR2 ANQGSEA. The CDR3 nucleotides read TGCAGCGTTGAGGTGGAGGCTTCAGGGGATACGCAGTATTTT. It codes for CSVEVEASGDTQYF.

V gene TRBV6-5 combines with J gene TRBJ2-3, with a tentative D call TRBD1 (6 bases). This CDR3 comprises 19 residues. V was pared by 0 bases and J by 0 bases, with 19 bases between. Germline loops: CDR1 MNHEY, CDR2 SVGAGI. The CDR3 region is CASSYSKVWQGPSTDTQYF. The CDR3 bases are TGTGCCAGCAGTTACTCGAAGGTATGGCAGGGGCCGAGCACAGATACGCAGTATTTT.

The rearrangement joins TRBV20-1 to TRBJ1-4, with D possibly matching TRBD1 (6 bases). V was clipped by 8 bases and J by 8 bases, with 15 bases between them. The CDR3 extends over 12 amino acids. CDR1 and CDR2 from the germline V gene are DFQATT and SNEGSKA (reference sequence). The CDR3 nucleotides read TGCAGTACCAACAGGGATGCAGAAAAACTGTTTTTT. Translation: CSTNRDAEKLFF.

The rearrangement joins TRBV29-1 to TRBJ2-7, with TRBD2 matching 11 bases. The CDR3 sequence is 15 residues long. Trimming cost V 8 bases and J 2 bases; bases outside gene matches: 11. Germline V gene data show CDR1 as SQVTM and CDR2 as ANQGSEA. CDR3 sequence: CSSGTVLAGAYEQYF. In DNA, the CDR3 is TGCAGCTCCGGGACAGTACTAGCGGGAGCCTACGAGCAGTACTTC.

The V call is TRBV5-1, the J call TRBJ1-1; 7 bases are a match to TRBD1. Germline values: CDR1 SGHRS, CDR2 YFSETQ. This CDR3 is built from 13 residues. The ends lost 4 bases at V and 3 bases at J; junction bases unmatched: 3. The CDR3 region is CASSGGTDTEAFF. For the CDR3, the DNA is TGCGCCAGCAGCGGTGGGACAGACACTGAAGCTTTCTTT.

V and J are TRBV6-5 and TRBJ2-1; 10 bases are a match to TRBD2. Germline values: CDR1 MNHEY, CDR2 SVGAGI. There are 16 residues in the CDR3. Trimming took 0 bases from V and 6 from J; bases not matched to a gene: 5. The CDR3 bases are TGTGCCAGCAGTTACTCCCTAGCGGGGGCCGCCAATGAGCAGTTCTTC. Protein product: CASSYSLAGAANEQFF.

This clonotype was detected a few times. The genes are TRBV3-1 and TRBJ2-1; 8 bases agree with TRBD2. The ends lost 6 bases at V and 4 bases at J; junction bases unmatched: 8. This CDR3 has 15 residues. Germline CDR1 is LGHDT and CDR2 is YNNKEL (reference sequence). CDR3 residues: CASSQGTRLYNEQFF. CDR3 nucleotides: TGTGCCAGCAGTCAGGGGACTAGGCTATACAATGAGCAGTTCTTC.

This clonotype turned up a few times. The chain joins TRBV29-1 to TRBJ2-1, with TRBD1 matching 10 bases. Germline V gives CDR1 SQVTM, CDR2 ANQGSEA. The CDR3 has 12 amino acids. With V trimmed by 7 bases and J by 8 bases, 5 bases remained unmatched. The CDR3 sequence is CSGGDRGHEQFF. The CDR3 DNA is TGCAGCGGTGGGGACAGGGGCCATGAGCAGTTCTTC.

This clonotype was counted between two and nine times. This rearrangement joins TRBV7-2 to TRBJ2-5; the D gene is possibly TRBD2 (6 bases). This CDR3 has 13 amino acids. The germline V gene encodes CDR1 SGHTA and CDR2 FQGNSA. V lost 5 bases to trimming and J lost 0 bases, with 7 bases between them. The CDR3 protein is CASSRGNQETQYF. Here the CDR3 DNA reads TGTGCCAGCAGCCGGGGGAACCAAGAGACCCAGTACTTC.

The chain uses TRBV20-1 and TRBJ2-5, with 7 nucleotides matching TRBD1. The last part of the DNA fits TRBJ2-7 better; the J call may be wrong. This CDR3 is built from 13 residues. The germline gives CDR1 DFQATT, CDR2 SNEGSKA (reference sequence). This CDR3 reads CSAPPTGLYEQYF. The CDR3 DNA sequence: TGCAGTGCCCCCCCGACAGGGCTATACGAGCAGTACTTC.